The sequence of this TCR beta chain was determined in a study of blood T cell repertoires in COVID-19. Assay: immunoSEQ multiplex PCR; the TCRdb copy retains only in-frame clones and omits some. Of 250,000 to 350,000 clones listed, 87% are singletons. CDR1 and CDR2 from the germline V gene are SGHKS and YYEKEE (reference sequence). The CDR3 sequence is 15 residues long. V lost 4 bases and J lost 4; bases outside the gene matches: 9. The origin of this receptor is a woman aged 18-35 years who had recovered from COVID-19. The specimen sequenced was PBMCs or T cells enriched from blood (not recorded which). The J gene is TRBJ2-7, the V gene TRBV5-5, with 9 positions matching TRBD2. As DNA, the CDR3 is TGTGCCAGCAGCCCCCGCCTTCTAGCGGGATACGAGCAGTACTTC. It specifies CASSPRLLAGYEQYF.